Listed below are T cell receptor beta chains from one sample, sequenced in a study of molecular identifiers for immune sequencing clone quantification. TCRdb processed the PCR reads anew with MiXCR; each CDR3 protein has one entry. The profile covers some 10,000 distinct CDR3 sequences, with just under 20% appearing a single time and approximately 1.5% taken by the ten largest. Material for sequencing was naive CD8+ T cells from blood, with Jurkat cell RNA spiked in. Every receptor here comes from a human donor in good health. Some libraries in this study had Jurkat cell RNA spiked in. The CDR3 runs from the conserved cysteine through the conserved F or W. The D gene is left open where the match is weak. Some rows have no size entry. The others give once, few or many, or a class for an expanded clone.

D,J,V,size,CDR3,DNA
.,TRBJ1-4,TRBV12-3/TRBV12-4,many,CASSHQPHRPGSEKLFF,TGTGCCAGCAGTCACCAACCTCACAGGCCTGGGAGTGAAAAACTGTTTTTT
.,TRBJ1-2,TRBV12-3/TRBV12-4,many,CASSLLAGQNYGYTF,TGTGCCAGCAGTTTATTGGCAGGGCAAAACTATGGCTACACCTTC
.,TRBJ1-5,TRBV4-3,medium-sized,CASSQDYLAQVNQPQHF,TGCGCCAGCAGCCAAGATTATTTGGCTCAAGTCAATCAGCCCCAGCATTTT
.,TRBJ2-3,TRBV20-1,medium-sized,CSACPRRDPLNTQYF,TGCAGTGCTTGCCCGCGCCGGGACCCCCTTAATACGCAGTATTTT
TRBD2,TRBJ2-7,TRBV11-2,.,CASSTPLAGVPYEQYF,TGTGCCAGCAGCACGCCTCTAGCGGGGGTTCCCTACGAGCAGTACTTC
TRBD1,TRBJ1-2,TRBV12-3/TRBV12-4,many,CASSWTGGGYTF,TGTGCCAGCAGTTGGACAGGAGGAGGCTACACCTTC
.,TRBJ2-3,TRBV20-1,.,CSARDRRGRPTSTDTQYF,TGCAGTGCTAGAGATCGCAGGGGGAGGCCAACGAGCACAGATACGCAGTATTTT
.,TRBJ1-4,TRBV7-9,many,CASSQGTRGEKLFF,TGTGCCAGCAGCCAGGGGACAAGGGGTGAAAAACTGTTTTTT
.,TRBJ1-1,TRBV4-1,medium-sized,CASSQAGGEAFF,TGCGCCAGCAGCCAAGCCGGTGGGGAAGCTTTCTTT
.,TRBJ2-5,TRBV6-1,.,CASRDSGAQETQYF,TGTGCCAGCAGGGATAGCGGAGCACAAGAGACCCAGTACTTC
TRBD2,TRBJ2-1,TRBV20-1,many,CSARGGLAGGGNEQFF,TGCAGTGCTAGAGGGGGACTAGCGGGAGGAGGCAATGAGCAGTTCTTC
.,TRBJ2-7,TRBV9,medium-sized,CASSGPSGGSSEQYF,TGTGCCAGCAGCGGCCCCTCGGGGGGCTCCTCCGAGCAGTACTTC
TRBD1,TRBJ2-7,TRBV2,many,CASSEVRTGSYEQYF,TGTGCCAGCAGTGAAGTAAGGACAGGGTCCTACGAGCAGTACTTC
.,TRBJ2-3,TRBV5-1,.,CASSLGGTLVTDTQYF,TGCGCCAGCAGCTTGGGGGGGACATTAGTCACAGATACGCAGTATTTT
TRBD1,TRBJ1-1,TRBV6-5,.,CASSYFRDSLGESNTEAFF,TGTGCCAGCAGTTACTTCCGGGACAGCCTGGGGGAATCGAACACTGAAGCTTTCTTT
.,TRBJ1-5,TRBV28,medium-sized,CASSFPSSQPQHF,TGTGCCAGCAGTTTCCCGAGCAGTCAGCCCCAGCATTTT
.,TRBJ1-1,TRBV20-1,medium-sized,CSARVLQVSETTNTEAFF,TGCAGTGCTAGAGTTCTTCAGGTGTCGGAGACTACCAACACTGAAGCTTTCTTT
.,TRBJ2-7,TRBV6-5,many,CATGGGSYEQYF,TGTGCCACAGGGGGGGGCTCCTACGAGCAGTACTTC
.,TRBJ1-6,TRBV5-1,many,CASSLDGPNSPLHF,TGCGCCAGCAGTTTGGACGGACCTAATTCACCCCTCCACTTT
.,TRBJ2-2,TRBV4-3,many,CASSQDSTGGGTGELFF,TGCGCCAGCAGCCAAGATTCAACTGGGGGAGGCACCGGGGAGCTGTTTTTT
.,TRBJ1-3,TRBV27,medium-sized,CASPPLSGNTIYF,TGTGCCAGCCCCCCCCTCTCTGGAAACACCATATATTTT
.,TRBJ2-1,TRBV2,many,CAGGPQSSYNEQFF,TGTGCCGGAGGGCCCCAAAGCTCCTACAATGAGCAGTTCTTC
.,TRBJ2-1,TRBV25-1,many,CASSEGTDEQFF,TGTGCCAGCAGTGAGGGTACGGATGAGCAGTTCTTC
TRBD1,TRBJ2-7,TRBV19,many,CASSYRDSETYEQYF,TGTGCCAGTTCCTACCGGGACAGCGAAACCTACGAGCAGTACTTC
TRBD2,TRBJ2-7,TRBV7-9,medium-sized,CASSLGSGLVYEQYF,TGTGCCAGCAGCTTAGGGTCGGGACTAGTCTACGAGCAGTACTTC
.,TRBJ2-3,TRBV19,medium-sized,CASSIGTVTDTQYF,TGTGCCAGTAGTATAGGGACAGTCACAGATACGCAGTATTTT
.,TRBJ1-5,TRBV6-1,medium-sized,CASSEVKEPSNQPQHF,TGTGCCAGCAGTGAAGTGAAAGAACCTAGCAATCAGCCCCAGCATTTT
TRBD2,TRBJ2-7,TRBV7-2,.,CASERLAGGLDEQYF,TGTGCCAGCGAGAGGTTAGCGGGGGGGCTCGACGAGCAGTACTTC
TRBD1,TRBJ1-2,TRBV29-1,medium-sized,CSVEQGAHVYGYTF,TGCAGCGTTGAACAGGGGGCGCATGTCTATGGCTACACCTTC
.,TRBJ2-5,TRBV6-2/TRBV6-3,medium-sized,CASSYLQGEQETQYF,TGTGCCAGCAGTTACTTACAGGGTGAGCAAGAGACCCAGTACTTC
.,TRBJ1-2,TRBV13,many,CASSLSGLPYDYGYTF,TGTGCCAGCAGCTTATCCGGGCTACCTTATGACTATGGCTACACCTTC
TRBD1,TRBJ2-3,TRBV12-3/TRBV12-4,.,CASSMGTATDTQYF,TGTGCCAGCAGTATGGGGACAGCTACAGATACGCAGTATTTT
.,TRBJ2-3,TRBV7-9,many,CASSFPETDTQYF,TGTGCCAGCAGCTTCCCAGAAACAGATACGCAGTATTTT
.,TRBJ1-1,TRBV4-3,medium-sized,CASSQDAGNTEAFF,TGCGCCAGCAGCCAAGATGCGGGGAACACTGAAGCTTTCTTT
.,TRBJ2-7,TRBV27,medium-sized,CASSLGQRYEQYF,TGTGCCAGCAGTTTAGGACAGAGGTACGAGCAGTACTTC
.,TRBJ1-6,TRBV6-1,medium-sized,CASSELRGLNNSPLHF,TGTGCCAGCAGTGAGCTCCGGGGGCTCAATAATTCACCCCTCCACTTT
.,TRBJ2-1,TRBV3-1,many,CASSQSHNEQFF,TGTGCCAGCAGCCAATCCCACAATGAGCAGTTCTTC
.,TRBJ2-3,TRBV7-9,.,CASSLKERGDGTDTQYF,TGTGCTAGCAGCTTAAAGGAGCGAGGGGATGGCACAGATACGCAGTATTTT
.,TRBJ2-7,TRBV15,.,CATSREGISYEQYF,TGTGCCACCAGCAGAGAGGGAATCTCCTACGAGCAGTACTTC
.,TRBJ1-5,TRBV19,medium-sized,CASSIGNIGSNQPQHF,TGTGCCAGTAGTATAGGAAACATCGGGAGCAATCAGCCCCAGCATTTT
.,TRBJ2-7,TRBV7-9,many,CASSLAGRGYEQYF,TGTGCCAGCAGCTTAGCGGGTAGGGGCTACGAGCAGTACTTC